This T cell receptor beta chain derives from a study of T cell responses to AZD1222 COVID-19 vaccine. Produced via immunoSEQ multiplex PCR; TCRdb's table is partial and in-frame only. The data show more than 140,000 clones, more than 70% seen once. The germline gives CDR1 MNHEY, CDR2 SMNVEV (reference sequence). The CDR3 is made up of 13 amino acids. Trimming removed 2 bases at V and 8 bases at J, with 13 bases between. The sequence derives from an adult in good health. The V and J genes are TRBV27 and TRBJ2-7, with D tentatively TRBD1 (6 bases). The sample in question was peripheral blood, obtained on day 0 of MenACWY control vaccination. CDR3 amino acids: CASSLSDRHQQYF. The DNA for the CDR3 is TGTGCCAGCAGTTTAAGCGACAGGCATCAGCAGTACTTC.